This T cell receptor (beta chain) was identified in a study of blood T cell repertoires in COVID-19. Study information: Specimens from acute and convalescent COVID-19 originated in the United States, Italy and Spain.

There are 13 residues in the CDR3. The V gene's germline CDR1 is SGHAT and CDR2 FQNNGV. V was trimmed by 2 bases and J by 2 bases, leaving 3 bases between them. Per the original methods: Estimation of nucleated cell counts was performed using reference gene primer amplification. Clones were read by immunoSEQ multiplex PCR, and TCRdb kept only the in-frame ones, dropping some. V and J calls and clone size are those listed in that table; D and trimming were worked out from the DNA. The table includes some 400,000 clones, roughly 90% detected once. The rearrangement links TRBV11-2 to TRBJ2-2; D unresolved. The TCR sequence derives from a man between 18 and 35 years old with active or convalescent COVID-19. Sequenced: peripheral blood. CDR3 DNA: TGTGCCAGCAGCTTATTAAACACCGGGGAGCTGTTTTTT. Its protein is CASSLLNTGELFF.